What follows are 12 T cell receptor beta chains derived from one specimen sequenced in a study of T cell responses to AZD1222 COVID-19 vaccine listed by TCRdb under 2021. Library generation was performed with the immunoSEQ multiplex PCR assay. TCRdb took over this immuneACCESS table, retaining in-frame rearrangements with V and J assigned. Such tables are incomplete; in checked studies, under half of the missing clones stem from an unresolved V gene, and the remainder is unexplained. This sample comprises 100,000 to 130,000 clones, roughly nine tenths of them detected only once. Approximately 3% of the sample rests with the top ten. The time point label, as the study defines it: baseline before first vaccination. Sample treatment or condition, as interpreted from the label and publication: meningococcal conjugate vaccine given as trial control. The sample was peripheral blood, taken on day 0 of MenACWY control vaccination. The receptors here all came from an adult in good health.

The chain carries TRBV27 and TRBJ2-7; TRBD1 is a possible D gene (6 bases). Germline values: CDR1 MNHEY, CDR2 SMNVEV (reference sequence). V lost 6 bases and J lost 6, with 15 bases in between. CDR3 size: 13 residues. The CDR3 here is CASRPQGLSEQYF. The CDR3 nucleotides read TGTGCCAGCAGGCCCCAGGGGCTCTCCGAGCAGTACTTC.

The chain uses TRBV5-1 and TRBJ1-6; 7 positions agree with TRBD1. The CDR3 is 15 residues long. The V gene's germline CDR1 is SGHRS and CDR2 YFSETQ. J gave up 3 bases and V 0 bases, and 0 bases lay outside the gene matches. CDR3: CASSLGQGYNSPLHF. CDR3 nucleotide sequence: TGCGCCAGCAGCTTGGGACAGGGCTATAATTCACCCCTCCACTTT. Full variable domain (remainder filled in from reference TRBV5-1 and TRBJ1-6): KAGVTQTPRYLIKTRGQQVTLSCSPISGHRSVSWYQQTPGQGLQFLFEYFSETQRNKGNFPGRFSGRQFSNSRSEMNVSTLELGDSALYLCASSLGQGYNSPLHFGNGTRLTVT.

CDR3 loop: CASSGMISRQPQHF. The CDR3 DNA is TGTGCCAGCAGTGGGATGATTAGTAGGCAGCCCCAGCATTTT. The rearrangement uses TRBV2 and TRBJ1-5, with D unclear. Between the trimmed V and J ends, which lost 4 bases and 7 bases, there was a span of 14 bases. The V gene's germline CDR1 is SNHLY and CDR2 FYNNEI. This CDR3 has 14 amino acids.

This clone was recorded only once. The V gene is TRBV4-1, the J gene TRBJ2-7; maybe TRBD2 (6 bases). The CDR3 has 18 amino acids. V lost 3 bases and J lost 0, with 21 bases in between. The germline V gene has CDR1 MGHRA and CDR2 YSYEKL. The CDR3 DNA reads as TGCGCCAGCAGCCACCAAGGGACTCCGGGACGCTACTCCTACGAGCAGTACTTC. It yields the protein CASSHQGTPGRYSYEQYF.

The chain links TRBV12-3 or TRBV12-4 to TRBJ1-5, with unresolved D. Between the trimmed V and J ends, which lost 5 bases and 7 bases, there was a span of 12 bases. The CDR3 totals 13 residues. The CDR3 loop is CASSPLEDQPQHF. As DNA, the CDR3 is TGTGCCAGCAGTCCCCTGGAGGACCAGCCCCAGCATTTT.

This chain links TRBV2 with TRBJ1-5; D remains unclear. V lost 4 bases and J lost 0, with 13 bases in between. Germline assignment: CDR1 SNHLY and CDR2 FYNNEI. CDR3 length: 16 amino acids. The CDR3 loop is CASSGDKPYSNQPQHF. CDR3 nucleotides: TGTGCCAGCAGTGGCGACAAGCCCTATAGCAATCAGCCCCAGCATTTT.

The chain couples TRBV5-1 to TRBJ2-5, with 9 bases matching TRBD2. V lost 0 bases to trimming and J lost 4 bases; unmatched junction nucleotides: 4. The CDR3 is 15 residues long. Per germline, CDR1 SGHRS and CDR2 YFSETQ. The CDR3 loop reads CASSLGAGGTETQYF. CDR3 in DNA: TGCGCCAGCAGCTTGGGAGCGGGGGGAACAGAGACCCAGTACTTC.

V gene TRBV27 combines with J gene TRBJ1-5; 11 bases fit TRBD1. This CDR3 contains 17 residues. V shed 2 bases, J shed 6 bases, and the junction held 9 bases outside the gene matches. Germline loops: CDR1 MNHEY, CDR2 SMNVEV (reference sequence). The CDR3 nucleotides are TGTGCCAGCAGTTTAGGCGCCGGGACAGGGGGGATTCAGCCCCAGCATTTT. Its protein product is CASSLGAGTGGIQPQHF.

V gene TRBV7-9 combines with J gene TRBJ1-5, with unresolved D. The CDR3 loop spans 12 amino acids. The germline V and J ends were trimmed by 2 bases and 3 bases, with 2 bases remaining between them. CDR1 and CDR2 (germline): SEHNR, FQNEAQ (reference sequence). DNA of the CDR3: TGTGCCAGCAGCTTATTCAATCAGCCCCAGCATTTT. Residues: CASSLFNQPQHF.

The chain links TRBV4-3 to TRBJ2-3, with 9 bases identical to TRBD2. CDR1 is LGHNA, CDR2 YSLEER, per germline. The V segment lost 4 bases and the J segment 4 bases; nucleotides outside the gene matches: 12. The CDR3 covers 17 residues. The CDR3 region is CASSPRAGAGGADTQYF. The DNA for the CDR3 is TGCGCCAGCAGCCCACGCGCGGGAGCGGGGGGAGCAGATACGCAGTATTTT.

The chain's CDR3 is CASSTMGRTGGKETQYF. The CDR3 region has the DNA TGTGCCAGTAGTACCATGGGTAGGACAGGGGGCAAAGAGACCCAGTACTTC. V and J are TRBV19 and TRBJ2-5; 11 bases map to TRBD1. The junction had 10 bases not matched to a gene; V was cut back by 4 bases and J by 3 bases. CDR1 and CDR2 (germline): LNHDA, SQIVND (reference sequence). The CDR3 has 17 amino acids.

The chain employs TRBV6-2 or TRBV6-3 and TRBJ2-1; the D is unclear. V shed 0 bases and J shed 12 bases, with 12 bases lying between them. This CDR3 spans 13 amino acids. Germline CDR1 is MNHEY and CDR2 is SVGEGT. CDR3 DNA: TGTGCCAGCAGTTACTCGTCGGTCGGCGTGCAGTTCTTC. This translates into CASSYSSVGVQFF.